The text below deals with one T cell receptor beta chain. The assay was immunoSEQ multiplex PCR, and TCRdb's table has in-frame clones only and misses some. Among about 120,000 clones listed, under 90% were seen once. This sample stems from a study of blood T cell repertoires in COVID-19. Trimming removed 7 bases from V and 1 base from J, with 17 bases in between. Germline V gene sequence: CDR1 LNHNV, CDR2 YYDKDF (reference sequence). The CDR3 is 15 amino acids. The sequence came from a man between 60 and 70 years old with acute or convalescent COVID-19. The sequenced sample consisted of peripheral blood. This rearrangement joins TRBV15 to TRBJ2-7; a weak D match, TRBD1 (6 bases). The CDR3 protein is CATTHLQGSSYEQYF. For the CDR3, the DNA is TGTGCCACCACACACTTACAGGGTTCTTCCTACGAGCAGTACTTC.